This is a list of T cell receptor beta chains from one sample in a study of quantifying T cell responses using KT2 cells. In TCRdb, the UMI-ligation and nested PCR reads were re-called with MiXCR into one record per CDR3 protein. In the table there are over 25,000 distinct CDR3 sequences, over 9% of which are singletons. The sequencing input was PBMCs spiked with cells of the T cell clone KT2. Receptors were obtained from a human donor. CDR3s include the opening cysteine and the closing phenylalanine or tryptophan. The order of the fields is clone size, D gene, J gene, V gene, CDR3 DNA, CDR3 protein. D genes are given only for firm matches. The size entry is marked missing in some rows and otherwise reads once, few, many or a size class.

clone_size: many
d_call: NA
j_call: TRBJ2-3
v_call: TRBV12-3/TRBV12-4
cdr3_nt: TGTGCCAGCAGTTTATGGGTGCAGCTCACAGATACGCAGTATTTT
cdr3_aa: CASSLWVQLTDTQYF

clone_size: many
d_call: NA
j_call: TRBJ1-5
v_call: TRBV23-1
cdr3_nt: TGCGCCAGCTTTCTAAAGGGGCGGAATCAGCCCCAGCATTTT
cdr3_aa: CASFLKGRNQPQHF

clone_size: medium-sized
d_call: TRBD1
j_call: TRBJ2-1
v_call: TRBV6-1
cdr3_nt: TGTGCCAGCAGTGAAGCTGCCGGGACAGGCTACAATGAGCAGTTCTTC
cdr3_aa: CASSEAAGTGYNEQFF

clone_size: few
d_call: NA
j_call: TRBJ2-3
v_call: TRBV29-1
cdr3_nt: TGCAGCGCCGGGGCCGCACTAGCCGCAGATACGCAGTATTTT
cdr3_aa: CSAGAALAADTQYF

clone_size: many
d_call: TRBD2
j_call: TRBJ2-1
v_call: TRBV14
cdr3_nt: TGTGCCAGCAGCCGCCGACTAGCGGGGGACAATGAGCAGTTCTTC
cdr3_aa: CASSRRLAGDNEQFF

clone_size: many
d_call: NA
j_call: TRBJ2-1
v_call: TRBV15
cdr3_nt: TGTGCCACCAGCAGAGATCGGGAGAGCCATGAGCAGTTCTTC
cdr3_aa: CATSRDRESHEQFF

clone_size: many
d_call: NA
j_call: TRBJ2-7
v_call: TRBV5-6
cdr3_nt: TGTGCCAGCAGCTTGGCCGTAGGATCCTACGAGCAGTACTTC
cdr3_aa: CASSLAVGSYEQYF

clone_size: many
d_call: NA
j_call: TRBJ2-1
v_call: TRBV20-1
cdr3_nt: TGCAGTGCTCCCCCCCCGTCCAGGGGCGCCTTCTACAATGAGCAGTTCTTC
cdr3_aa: CSAPPPSRGAFYNEQFF

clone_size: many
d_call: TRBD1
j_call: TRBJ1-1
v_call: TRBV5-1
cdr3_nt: TGCGCCAGCAGCTCCGTGGGACAGGGTTTTGCCACTGAAGCTTTCTTT
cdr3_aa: CASSSVGQGFATEAFF

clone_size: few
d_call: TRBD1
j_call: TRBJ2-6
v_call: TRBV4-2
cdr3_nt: TGTGCCAGCAGCCAAGGGGGGGGACAGGGCTCTGGGGCCAACGTCCTGACTTTC
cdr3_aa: CASSQGGGQGSGANVLTF

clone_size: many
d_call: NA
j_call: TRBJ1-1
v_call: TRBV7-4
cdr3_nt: TGTGCCAGCAGCTTATTCGGGGGCCCTTCAGGCACTGAAGCTTTCTTT
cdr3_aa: CASSLFGGPSGTEAFF

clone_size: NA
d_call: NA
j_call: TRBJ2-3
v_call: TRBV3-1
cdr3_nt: TGTGCCAGCAGCCTGATGGTCAAGGGGTTTGGGCGCACAGATACGCAGTATTTT
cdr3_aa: CASSLMVKGFGRTDTQYF

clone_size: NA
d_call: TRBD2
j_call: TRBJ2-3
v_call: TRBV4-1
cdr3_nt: TGCGCCAGCAGCCAAGAAGGGAGGGGCGTCGATTCAGATACGCAGTATTTT
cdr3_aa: CASSQEGRGVDSDTQYF

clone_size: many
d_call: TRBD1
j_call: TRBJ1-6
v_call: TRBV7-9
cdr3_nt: TGTGCCAGCAGCGCGTCACAGGGGGGGAATTCACCCCTCCACTTT
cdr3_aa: CASSASQGGNSPLHF

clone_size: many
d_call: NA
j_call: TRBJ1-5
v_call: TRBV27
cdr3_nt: TGTGCCAGCAGTCCCTCAGGATCCAGCAATCAGCCCCAGCATTTT
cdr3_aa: CASSPSGSSNQPQHF

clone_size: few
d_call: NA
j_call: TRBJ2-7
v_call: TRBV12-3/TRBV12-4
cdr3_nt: TGTGCCAGCAGTTTAGGGGGCGGGTCCATCTACGAGCAGTACTTC
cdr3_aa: CASSLGGGSIYEQYF

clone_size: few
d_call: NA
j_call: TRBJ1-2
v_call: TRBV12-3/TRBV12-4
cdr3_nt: TGTGCCCCGAATGGTTTTGGCTACACCTTC
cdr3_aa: CAPNGFGYTF

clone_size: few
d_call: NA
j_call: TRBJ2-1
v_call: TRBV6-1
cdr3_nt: TGTGCCAGCAGCGCCGTACCTGACCAGTTCTTC
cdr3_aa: CASSAVPDQFF

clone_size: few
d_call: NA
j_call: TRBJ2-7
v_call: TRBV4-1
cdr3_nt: TGCGCCAGCAGCCAAGCAACCCAGGGGTTCTACGAGCAGTACTTC
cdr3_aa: CASSQATQGFYEQYF

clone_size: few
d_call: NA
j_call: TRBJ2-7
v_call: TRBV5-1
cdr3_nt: TGCGCCAGCAGCTTGGCCGGAGGGAGCTCCTACGAGCAGTACTTC
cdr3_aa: CASSLAGGSSYEQYF

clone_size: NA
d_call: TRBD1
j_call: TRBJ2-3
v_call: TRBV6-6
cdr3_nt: TGTGCCAGCAGCTTACGACAGGGGGCAGGGACAGATACGCAGTATTTT
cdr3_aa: CASSLRQGAGTDTQYF

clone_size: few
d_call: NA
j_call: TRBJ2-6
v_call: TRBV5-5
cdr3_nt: TGTGCCAGCAGCTTGAGGAACTCTGGGGCCAACGTCCTGACTTTC
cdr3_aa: CASSLRNSGANVLTF

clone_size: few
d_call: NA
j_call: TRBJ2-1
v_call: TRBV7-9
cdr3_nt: TGTGCCAGCAGCTTCCGGGACCATGAGCAGTTCTTC
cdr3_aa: CASSFRDHEQFF

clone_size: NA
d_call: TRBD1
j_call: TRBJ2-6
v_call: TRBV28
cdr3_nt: TGTGCCAGCAGCCTGCTGACAGGGGTGTTAGCTGGGGCCAACGTCCTGACTTTC
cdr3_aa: CASSLLTGVLAGANVLTF

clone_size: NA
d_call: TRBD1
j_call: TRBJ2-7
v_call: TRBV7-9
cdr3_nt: TGTGCCAGCAGCCTCGCTACAGGGGTCGAGCAGTACTTC
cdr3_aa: CASSLATGVEQYF

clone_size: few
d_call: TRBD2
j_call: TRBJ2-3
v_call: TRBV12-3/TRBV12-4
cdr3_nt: TGTGCCAGCAGTTCCCCTAGCGGTAGCACAGATACGCAGTATTTT
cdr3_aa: CASSSPSGSTDTQYF

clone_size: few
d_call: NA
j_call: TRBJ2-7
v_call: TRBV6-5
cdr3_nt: TGTGCCAGCAGGCCCACCGGGGCACTATACGAGCAGTACTTC
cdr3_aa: CASRPTGALYEQYF

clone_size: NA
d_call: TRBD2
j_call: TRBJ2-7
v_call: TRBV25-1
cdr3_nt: TGTGCCAGCAGTATCTCCGGGACTAGTGGTCGCGAGCAGTACTTC
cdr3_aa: CASSISGTSGREQYF

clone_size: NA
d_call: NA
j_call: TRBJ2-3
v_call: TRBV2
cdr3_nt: TGTGCCAGCAGTGATGGCAGGGTATATACAGATACGCAGTATTTT
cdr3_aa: CASSDGRVYTDTQYF

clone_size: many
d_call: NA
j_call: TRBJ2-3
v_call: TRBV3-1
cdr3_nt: TGTGCCAGCAGCAATTTGAAGGACATGCGGGCCACAGATACGCAGTATTTT
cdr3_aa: CASSNLKDMRATDTQYF

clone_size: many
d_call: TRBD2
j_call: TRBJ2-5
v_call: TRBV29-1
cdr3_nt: TGCAGCGTTGGAAATAGCGGGAGGGCCGGAAAGAGGGAGACCCAGTACTTC
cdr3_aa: CSVGNSGRAGKRETQYF

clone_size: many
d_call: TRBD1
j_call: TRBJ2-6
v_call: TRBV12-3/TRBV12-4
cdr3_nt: TGTGCCAGCAGCCCTTGGACAGGAAGCTCTGGGGCCAACGTCCTGACTTTC
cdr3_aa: CASSPWTGSSGANVLTF

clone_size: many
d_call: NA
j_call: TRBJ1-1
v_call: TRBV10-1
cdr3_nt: TGCGCCAGCAGTGAGTTATTGACGGGGATACCTTTCTTT
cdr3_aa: CASSELLTGIPFF

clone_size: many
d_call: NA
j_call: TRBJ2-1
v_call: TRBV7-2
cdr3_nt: TGTGCCAGCAGCTTAGAAATCCACTCCTACAATGAGCAGTTCTTC
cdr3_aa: CASSLEIHSYNEQFF

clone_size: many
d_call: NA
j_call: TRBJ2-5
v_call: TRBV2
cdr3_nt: TGTGCCAGCAGTCAAGGGACTGGGGGTTCGGTGACCCAGTACTTC
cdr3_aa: CASSQGTGGSVTQYF

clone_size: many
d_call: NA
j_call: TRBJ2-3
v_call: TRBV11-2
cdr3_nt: TGTGCCAGCAGCTTGGGCGGACAAGGGTCTAGCACAGATACGCAGTATTTT
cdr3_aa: CASSLGGQGSSTDTQYF

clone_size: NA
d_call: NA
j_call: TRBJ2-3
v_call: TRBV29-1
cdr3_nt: TGCAGCGTTGCTGGGGAGACTGCTAGCACAGATACGCAGTATTTT
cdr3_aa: CSVAGETASTDTQYF

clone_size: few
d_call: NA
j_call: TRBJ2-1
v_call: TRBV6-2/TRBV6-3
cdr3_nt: TGTGCCAGCAGTTACTCCGAATACAATGAGCAGTTCTTC
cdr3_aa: CASSYSEYNEQFF

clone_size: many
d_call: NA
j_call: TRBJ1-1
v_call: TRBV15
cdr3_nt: TGTGCCACCAGCAGAGACCTGAACACTGAAGCTTTCTTT
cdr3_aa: CATSRDLNTEAFF

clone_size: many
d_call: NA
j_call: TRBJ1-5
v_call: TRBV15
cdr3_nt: TGTGCCACCAGCACATTAGACAGGAACAATCAGCCCCAGCATTTT
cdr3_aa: CATSTLDRNNQPQHF

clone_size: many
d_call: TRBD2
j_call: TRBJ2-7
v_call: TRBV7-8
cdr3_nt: TGTGCCAGCAGTCTTGACGGGAGGCGACCCTACGAGCAGTACTTC
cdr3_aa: CASSLDGRRPYEQYF

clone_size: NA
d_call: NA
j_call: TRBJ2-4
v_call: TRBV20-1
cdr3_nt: TGCAGTGCTGACAGATCAACGGGGGACATTCAGTACTTC
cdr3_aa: CSADRSTGDIQYF

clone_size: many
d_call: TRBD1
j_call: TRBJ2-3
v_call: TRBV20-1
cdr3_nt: TGCAGTGCTAGCCGGGACAGGGGGCGAGGCACAGATACGCAGTATTTT
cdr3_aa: CSASRDRGRGTDTQYF

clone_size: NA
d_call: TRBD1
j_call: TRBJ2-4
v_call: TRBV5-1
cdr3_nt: TGCGCCAGCAGCCGTGAGACCCACAGACAGGGGACCAAAAACATTCAGTACTTC
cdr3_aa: CASSRETHRQGTKNIQYF

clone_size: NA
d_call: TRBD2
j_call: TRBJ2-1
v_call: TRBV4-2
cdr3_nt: TGTGCCAGCAGCCAAGACCCTAGCGGGGGTTACAATGAGCAGTTCTTC
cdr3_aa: CASSQDPSGGYNEQFF

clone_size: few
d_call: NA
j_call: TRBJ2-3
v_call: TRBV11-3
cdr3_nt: TGTGCCAGCAGGTTGGACAGTAGCACAGATACGCAGTATTTT
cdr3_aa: CASRLDSSTDTQYF

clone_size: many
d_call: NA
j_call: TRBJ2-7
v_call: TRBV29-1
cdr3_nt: TGCAGCGTTGAAGGCCCAGGGGGAGGCGAGCAGTACTTC
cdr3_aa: CSVEGPGGGEQYF

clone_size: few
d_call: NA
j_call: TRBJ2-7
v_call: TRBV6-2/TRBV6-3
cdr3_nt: TGTGCCAGCAGGACTCTTTTAGAAGAGCAGTACTTC
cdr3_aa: CASRTLLEEQYF

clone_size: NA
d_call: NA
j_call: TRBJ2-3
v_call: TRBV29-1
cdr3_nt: TGCAGCGTTGTTATCAGAAGGGTGTCCCTTCGCACAGATACGCAGTATTTT
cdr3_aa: CSVVIRRVSLRTDTQYF

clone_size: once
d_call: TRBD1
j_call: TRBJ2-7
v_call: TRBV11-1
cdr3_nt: TGTGCCAGCAGCTTAGCGGGACAGGGCTACGAGCAGTACTTC
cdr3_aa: CASSLAGQGYEQYF

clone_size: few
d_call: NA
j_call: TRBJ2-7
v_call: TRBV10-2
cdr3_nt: TGCGCCAGCGCCGATCCACTAGGACTCTACGAGCAGTACTTC
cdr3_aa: CASADPLGLYEQYF

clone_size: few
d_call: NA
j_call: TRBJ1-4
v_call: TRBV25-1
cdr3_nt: TGTGCCAGCAGTGAACCCGGGAGGGGTTCAAAACTGTTTTTT
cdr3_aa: CASSEPGRGSKLFF

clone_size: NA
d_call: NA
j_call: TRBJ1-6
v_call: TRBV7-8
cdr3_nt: TGTGCCAGCAGCTCCCAGGGAGGAACCTATAATTCACCCCTCCACTTT
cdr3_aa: CASSSQGGTYNSPLHF

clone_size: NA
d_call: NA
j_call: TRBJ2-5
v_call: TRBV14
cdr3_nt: TGTGCCAGCAGCCCAACGGACCCGGGTGGGGAGACCCAGTACTTC
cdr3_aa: CASSPTDPGGETQYF

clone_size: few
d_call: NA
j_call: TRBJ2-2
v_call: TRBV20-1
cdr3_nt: TGCAGTGCTAGTCCCCAGTGGGGGGCCGGGGAGCTGTTTTTT
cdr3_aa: CSASPQWGAGELFF